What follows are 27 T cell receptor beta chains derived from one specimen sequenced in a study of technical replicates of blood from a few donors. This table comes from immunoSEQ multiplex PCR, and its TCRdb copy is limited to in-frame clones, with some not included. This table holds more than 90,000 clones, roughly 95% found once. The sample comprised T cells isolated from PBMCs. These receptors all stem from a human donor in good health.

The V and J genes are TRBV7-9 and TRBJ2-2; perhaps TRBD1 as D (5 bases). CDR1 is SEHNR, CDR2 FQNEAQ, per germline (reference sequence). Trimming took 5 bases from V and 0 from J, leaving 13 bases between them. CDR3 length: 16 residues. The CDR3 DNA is TGTGCCAGCAGCCCACCCCTAGGGGCGAACACCGGGGAGCTGTTTTTT. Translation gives CASSPPLGANTGELFF.

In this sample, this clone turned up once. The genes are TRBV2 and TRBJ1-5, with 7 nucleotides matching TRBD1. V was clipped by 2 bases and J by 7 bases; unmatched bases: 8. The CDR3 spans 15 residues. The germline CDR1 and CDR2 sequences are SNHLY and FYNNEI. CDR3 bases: TGTGCCAGCAGTGAAATCAGGGGGGAAGGGCAGCCCCAGCATTTT. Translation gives CASSEIRGEGQPQHF.

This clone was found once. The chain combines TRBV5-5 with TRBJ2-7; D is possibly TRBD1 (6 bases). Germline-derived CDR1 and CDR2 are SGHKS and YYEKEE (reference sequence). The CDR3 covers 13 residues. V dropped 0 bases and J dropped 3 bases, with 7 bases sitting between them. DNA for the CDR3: TGTGCCAGCAGCTTGGCAGGGGTCTACGAGCAGTACTTC. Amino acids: CASSLAGVYEQYF.

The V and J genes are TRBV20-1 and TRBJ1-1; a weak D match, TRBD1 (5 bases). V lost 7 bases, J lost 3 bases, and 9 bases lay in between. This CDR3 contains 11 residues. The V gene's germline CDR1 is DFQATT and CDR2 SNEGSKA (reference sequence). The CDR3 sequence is CSGQGDTEAFF. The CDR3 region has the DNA TGCAGTGGTCAGGGTGACACTGAAGCTTTCTTT.

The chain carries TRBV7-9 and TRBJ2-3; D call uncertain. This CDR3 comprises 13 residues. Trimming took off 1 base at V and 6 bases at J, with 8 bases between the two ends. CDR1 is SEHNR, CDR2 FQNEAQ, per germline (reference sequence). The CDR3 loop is CASSLEARDTQYF. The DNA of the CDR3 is TGTGCCAGCAGCTTAGAAGCCCGCGATACGCAGTATTTT. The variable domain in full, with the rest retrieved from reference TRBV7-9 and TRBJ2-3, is DTGVSQNPRHKITKRGQNVTFRCDPISEHNRLYWYRQTLGQGPEFLTYFQNEAQLEKSRLLSDRFSAERPKGSFSTLEIQRTEQGDSAMYLCASSLEARDTQYFGPGTRLTVL.

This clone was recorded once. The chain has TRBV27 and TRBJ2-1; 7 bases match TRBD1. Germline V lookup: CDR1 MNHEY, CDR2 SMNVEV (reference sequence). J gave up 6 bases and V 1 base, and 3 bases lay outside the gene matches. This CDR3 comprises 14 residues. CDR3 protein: CASSLWGQINEQFF. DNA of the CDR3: TGTGCCAGCAGTTTATGGGGACAGATCAATGAGCAGTTCTTC.

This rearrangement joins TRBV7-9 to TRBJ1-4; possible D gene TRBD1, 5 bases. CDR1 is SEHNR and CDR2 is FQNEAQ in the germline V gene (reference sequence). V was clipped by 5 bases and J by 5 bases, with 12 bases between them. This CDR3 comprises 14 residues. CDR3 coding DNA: TGTGCCAGCAGCCGGGGGGGTCAGAATGAAAAACTGTTTTTT. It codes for CASSRGGQNEKLFF.

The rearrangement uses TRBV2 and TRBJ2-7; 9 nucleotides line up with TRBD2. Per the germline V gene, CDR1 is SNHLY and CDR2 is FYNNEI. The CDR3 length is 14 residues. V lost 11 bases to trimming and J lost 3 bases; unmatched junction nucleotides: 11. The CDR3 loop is CAAAGREGLYEQYF. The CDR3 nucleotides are TGTGCCGCGGCCGGGCGGGAGGGCCTCTACGAGCAGTACTTC. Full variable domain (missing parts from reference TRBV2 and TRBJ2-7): EPEVTQTPSHQVTQMGQEVILRCVPISNHLYFYWYRQILGQKVEFLVSFYNNEISEKSEIFDDQFSVERPDGSNFTLKIRSTKLEDSAMYFCAAAGREGLYEQYFGPGTRLTVT.

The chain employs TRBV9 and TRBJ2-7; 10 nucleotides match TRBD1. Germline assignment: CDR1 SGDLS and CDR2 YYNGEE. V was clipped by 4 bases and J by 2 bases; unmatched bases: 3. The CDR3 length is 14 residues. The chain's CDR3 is CASSLTGGAYEQYF. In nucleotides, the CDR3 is TGTGCCAGCAGCCTGACAGGGGGCGCCTACGAGCAGTACTTC.

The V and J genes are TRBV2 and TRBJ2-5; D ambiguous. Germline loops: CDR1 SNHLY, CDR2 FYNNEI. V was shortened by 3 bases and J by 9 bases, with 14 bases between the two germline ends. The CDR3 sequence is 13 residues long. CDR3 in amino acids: CASSEAPKWPQYF. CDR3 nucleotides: TGTGCCAGCAGTGAGGCCCCCAAGTGGCCCCAGTACTTC.

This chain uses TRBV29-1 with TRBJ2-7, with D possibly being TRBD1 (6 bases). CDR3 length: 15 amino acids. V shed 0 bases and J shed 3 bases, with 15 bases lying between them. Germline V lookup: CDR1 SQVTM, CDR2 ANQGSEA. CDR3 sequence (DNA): TGCAGCGTTGAAGACTGGACAGTAAACCACTACGAGCAGTACTTC. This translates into CSVEDWTVNHYEQYF.

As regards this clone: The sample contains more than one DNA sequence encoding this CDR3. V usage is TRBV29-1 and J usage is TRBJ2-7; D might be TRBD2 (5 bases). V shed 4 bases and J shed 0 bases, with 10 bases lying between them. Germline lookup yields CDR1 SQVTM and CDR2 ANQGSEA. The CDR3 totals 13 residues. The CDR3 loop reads CSVGTTSSYEQYF. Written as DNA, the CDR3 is TGCAGCGTTGGCACTACTAGCTCCTACGAGCAGTACTTC.

This CDR3 is CASSSLGDVSGKLFF. The DNA of the CDR3 is TGTGCCAGCAGTTCTCTCGGGGATGTATCCGGAAAACTGTTTTTT. The genes are TRBV27 and TRBJ1-4; no reliable D call. The V end was cut by 4 bases, the J end by 10 bases, with 19 bases between. The CDR3 has 15 residues. Germline V CDR1 and CDR2: MNHEY, SMNVEV (reference sequence).

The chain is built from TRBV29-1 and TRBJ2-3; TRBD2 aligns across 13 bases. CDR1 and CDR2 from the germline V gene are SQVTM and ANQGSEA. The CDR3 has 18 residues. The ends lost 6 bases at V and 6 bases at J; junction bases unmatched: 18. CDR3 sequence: CSVTFGLAGELRADTQYF. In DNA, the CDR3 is TGCAGCGTGACCTTTGGACTAGCGGGAGAACTAAGAGCTGATACGCAGTATTTT.

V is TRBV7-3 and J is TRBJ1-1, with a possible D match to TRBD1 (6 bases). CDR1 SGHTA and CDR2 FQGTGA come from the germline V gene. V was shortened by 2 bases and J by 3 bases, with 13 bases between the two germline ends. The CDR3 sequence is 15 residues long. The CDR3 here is CASSLEAGAYTEAFF. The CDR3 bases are TGTGCCAGCAGCTTAGAGGCAGGGGCCTACACTGAAGCTTTCTTT.

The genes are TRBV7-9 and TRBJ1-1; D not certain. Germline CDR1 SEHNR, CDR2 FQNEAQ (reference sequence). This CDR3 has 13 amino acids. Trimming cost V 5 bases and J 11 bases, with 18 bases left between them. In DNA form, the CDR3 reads TGTGCCAGCAGCCCTTTAGGCTACCGCGGGGCTTTCTTT. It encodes CASSPLGYRGAFF.

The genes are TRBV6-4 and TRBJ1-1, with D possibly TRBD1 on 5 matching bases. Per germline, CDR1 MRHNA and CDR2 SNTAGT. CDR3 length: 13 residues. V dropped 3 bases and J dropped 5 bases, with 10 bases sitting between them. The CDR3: CASSEIRVTEAFF. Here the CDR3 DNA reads TGTGCCAGCAGTGAAATCAGGGTGACTGAAGCTTTCTTT.

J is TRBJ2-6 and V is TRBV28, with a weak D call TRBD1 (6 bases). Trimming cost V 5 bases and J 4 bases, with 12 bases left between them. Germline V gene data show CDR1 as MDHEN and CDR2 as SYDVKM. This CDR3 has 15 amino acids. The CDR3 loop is CASSRQGQGANVLTF. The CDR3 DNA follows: TGTGCCAGCAGTCGTCAGGGGCAGGGGGCCAACGTCCTGACTTTC. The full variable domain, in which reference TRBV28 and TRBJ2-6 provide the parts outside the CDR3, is DVKVTQSSRYLVKRTGEKVFLECVQDMDHENMFWYRQDPGLGLRLIYFSYDVKMKEKGDIPEGYSVSREKKERFSLILESASTNQTSMYLCASSRQGQGANVLTFGAGSRLTVL.

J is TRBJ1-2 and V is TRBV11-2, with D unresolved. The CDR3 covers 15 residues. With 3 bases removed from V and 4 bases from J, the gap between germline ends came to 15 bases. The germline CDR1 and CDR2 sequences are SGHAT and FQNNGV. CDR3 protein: CASSFRGMEAYGYTF. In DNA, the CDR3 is TGTGCCAGCAGCTTTAGAGGGATGGAAGCCTATGGCTACACCTTC.

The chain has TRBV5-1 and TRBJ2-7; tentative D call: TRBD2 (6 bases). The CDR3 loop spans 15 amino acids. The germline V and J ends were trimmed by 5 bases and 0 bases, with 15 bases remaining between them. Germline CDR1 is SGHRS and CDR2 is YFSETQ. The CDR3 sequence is CASRVGNSGSYEQYF. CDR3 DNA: TGCGCCAGCAGGGTGGGTAATAGCGGCTCCTACGAGCAGTACTTC.

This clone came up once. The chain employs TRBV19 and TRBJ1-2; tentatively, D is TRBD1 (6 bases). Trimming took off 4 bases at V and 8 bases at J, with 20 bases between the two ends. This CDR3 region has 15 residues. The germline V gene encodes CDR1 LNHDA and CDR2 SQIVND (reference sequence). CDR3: CASSSQTGPVYGYTF. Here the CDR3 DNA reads TGTGCCAGTAGTAGCCAGACAGGCCCTGTTTACGGCTACACCTTC.

The CDR3 bases are TGTGCCAGCAGTTACTCGAAGTCGCGGGAGCATGAGCAGTTCTTC. Its translation is CASSYSKSREHEQFF. The chain carries TRBV6-5 and TRBJ2-1; 7 bases map to TRBD2. The ends lost 0 bases at V and 8 bases at J; junction bases unmatched: 7. The CDR3 consists of 15 residues. Per germline, CDR1 MNHEY and CDR2 SVGAGI.

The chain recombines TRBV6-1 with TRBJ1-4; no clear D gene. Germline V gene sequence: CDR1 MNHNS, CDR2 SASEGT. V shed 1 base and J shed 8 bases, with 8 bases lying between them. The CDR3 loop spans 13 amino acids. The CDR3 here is CASSEGLGEKLFF. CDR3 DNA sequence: TGTGCCAGCAGTGAAGGACTTGGCGAAAAACTGTTTTTT.

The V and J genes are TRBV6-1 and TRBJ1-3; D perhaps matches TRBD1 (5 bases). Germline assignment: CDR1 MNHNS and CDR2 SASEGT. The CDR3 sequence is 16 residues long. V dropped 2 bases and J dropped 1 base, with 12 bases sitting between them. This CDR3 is CASSEWAPGSGNTIYF. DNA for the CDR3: TGTGCCAGCAGTGAATGGGCCCCAGGGTCTGGAAACACCATATATTTT.

CDR3 protein: CASSAGEGETQYF. For the CDR3, the DNA is TGTGCCAGCAGCGCAGGGGAGGGAGAGACCCAGTACTTC. This chain uses TRBV2 with TRBJ2-5; TRBD2 is a possible D gene (7 bases). The CDR3 spans 13 residues. V was clipped by 6 bases and J by 4 bases, with 12 bases between them. CDR1 is SNHLY and CDR2 is FYNNEI in the germline V gene.

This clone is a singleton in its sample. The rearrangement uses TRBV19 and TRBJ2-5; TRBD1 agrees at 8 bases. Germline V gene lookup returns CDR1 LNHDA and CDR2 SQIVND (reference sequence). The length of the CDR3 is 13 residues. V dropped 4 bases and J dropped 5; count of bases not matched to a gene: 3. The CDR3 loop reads CASSKDRVETQYF. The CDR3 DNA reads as TGTGCCAGTAGTAAGGACAGGGTTGAGACCCAGTACTTC.

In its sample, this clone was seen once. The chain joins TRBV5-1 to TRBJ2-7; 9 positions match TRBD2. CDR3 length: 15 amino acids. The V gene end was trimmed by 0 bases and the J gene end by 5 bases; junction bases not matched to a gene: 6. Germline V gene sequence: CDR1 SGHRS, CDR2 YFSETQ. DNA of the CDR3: TGCGCCAGCAGCTTGGCCCCGGGACTAGCCGACGAGCAGTACTTC. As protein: CASSLAPGLADEQYF.